What follows is one TCR beta chain and its context. This record comes from a study of T cell responses to AZD1222 COVID-19 vaccine. Germline CDR1 and CDR2: LGHDT and YNNKEL (reference sequence). The CDR3 is made up of 14 amino acids. The ends lost 4 bases at V and 7 bases at J; junction bases unmatched: 9. Assay: immunoSEQ multiplex PCR; the TCRdb copy retains only in-frame clones and omits some. The data hold 100,000 to 150,000 clones, with about nine tenths observed a single time. This specimen consisted of peripheral blood, obtained 28 days after the second AZD1222 dose. The V and J genes are TRBV3-1 (or the pseudogene TRBV3-2) and TRBJ1-1; TRBD1 agrees at 7 bases. This clonotype originated in an adult who received the AZD1222 COVID-19 vaccine. The DNA for the CDR3 is TGTGCCAGCAGCCTTCTAGGCAGGGGGGGTGAAGCTTTCTTT. Translated: CASSLLGRGGEAFF.